The text below deals with one TCR beta chain. This clone was found once. What antigen it recognizes has not been identified. Base quality data are lacking; no much larger clone is found one base away. Using the deep immunoSEQ assay, TCR CDR3 regions were amplified from genomic DNA by multiplex PCR. Extracted genomic DNA from each cell subset was distributed evenly across all wells of several immunoSEQ 96-well plates, and each plate was treated as a replicate. For sorted subsets, 200 to 250 ng of genomic DNA, equivalent to some 30,000 T cell genomes, went into each replicate PCR. Purified libraries were measured with a Qubit 3.0 fluorometer, size-checked on a Bioanalyzer 2100, and measured again with the KAPA Library Quantification kit. Each immunoSEQ 96-well plate was sequenced on its own single-read 150-cycle Illumina NextSeq 550 flow cell. The study's processing was this. Because the immunoSEQ output held only junctional sequences and lacked quality scores, the filtering could not match the filtering applied to full-length reads. Sequences were annotated with PyIR, a Python wrapper for IgBLAST v1.9, and V/J genes and CDR3 were assigned using IMGT germline references. Any read was removed if the V/J assignment was weak (E-value above 1e-6), the CDR3 was missing, or the read contained stop codons, out-of-frame junctions, or ambiguous translated residues. V3J clonotypes were defined by identical inferred V gene, J gene, and CDR3 amino acid sequence. Percentage overlap between repertoires was computed as shared unique clonotypes divided by the size of the smaller repertoire. Three approaches were used to assess repertoire richness: RTK rarefaction, the Chao1 estimator, and Recon v2.1 estimates of unobserved clonotypes. For all TCRbeta clonotypes obtained by the gDNA method from a few donors, generation probabilities were computed with OLGA. Not all clones reach the TCRdb copy of this immuneACCESS table, which keeps in-frame sequences only. Checked studies attribute under half of the gap to unresolved V genes and leave the rest unexplained. V and J calls and clone size follow that table, whereas D and trimming were derived from the DNA. The sample includes around 2,100,000 clones, with less than 95% observed a single time. The biggest ten clones account for approximately 1.2% of the sample.

This entry comes from a study of shared clonotypes between healthy human individuals (dated by TCRdb to about 2020). In the study overall: The cohort included a few men and two women between 18 and 49 years of age. To estimate repertoire size and how much clonotype sharing occurs between individuals, the study deeply sequenced the blood TCR repertoires of roughly 5 healthy adults. Libraries were prepared and TCR repertoires were sequenced by different laboratories using diverse techniques, in order to increase sequencing depth and limit assay-specific biases. For each donor, CD4 naive and CD4 memory were each run on three plates, CD8 naive on two plates, and CD8 memory on one plate. Between about 0.8 and 9 billion PBMCs per donor were obtained by leukapheresis.

CD8 naive samples were CD45RO-negative cells positively selected for CCR7, giving a CD45RA+CCR7+ population that excluded TemRA cells. Healthy HIV-negative adults with no recently reported acute infections or vaccinations were included as donors. All donors were Caucasian adults living in Nashville, Tennessee, USA. After blood collection by leukapheresis, PBMCs were isolated using Ficoll-Histopaque density gradient centrifugation and then cryopreserved in the vapor phase of liquid nitrogen. Analytical flow cytometry was used to check the purity and quantity of every magnetically sorted T cell population. Each sorted fraction had its genomic DNA isolated and then quantified by UV absorbance on a Nanodrop 2000c. On the study overall, not on this receptor specifically: Compared with non-shared clonotypes, the clonotypes found in all four sorted-subset donors had higher generation probabilities. The genetic and exposure-history diversity represented was limited by the small number of donors. Sharing across a few donors was observed for roughly 5.4% of naive CD4, 3.5% of naive CD8, over 2% of memory CD4, and about 0.39% of memory CD8 clonotypes. Pairwise subsampling led to the expectation that sequencing depth would affect the degree of clonotype sharing among donors. Larger estimated clonotype richness was generally found for naive subsets than for memory subsets. Sampling was limited to blood, and TCR repertoires in tissue likely differ from TCR repertoires in blood. Even with the large sequencing depth, rarefaction of the sorted-subset datasets indicated that sequencing was incomplete.

The sample taken for sequencing was naive CD8+ T cells sorted from blood. According to the study, the label for this sample's cell subset or site signals: CD45RA+CCR7+. The source is a man between 18 and 29 years old in good health.

The nucleotide sequence reads as follows: TGTGCCAGCAGCGTAGCGGACAGGGTGGGCGGCTACACCTTC. Translated, it gives CASSVADRVGGYTF. The chain uses TRBV9 and TRBJ1-2; 8 bases in the middle match TRBD1. Based on the germline V gene, the CDR1 and CDR2 sequences are SGDLS and YYNGEE. The junction shows trimming of 0 bases on V and 8 bases on J, and the gene matches do not reach 6 bases of it. The CDR3 numbers 14 residues from cysteine through phenylalanine. The entry retains the CDR3 DNA only, 42 bases that are in frame from base 1.